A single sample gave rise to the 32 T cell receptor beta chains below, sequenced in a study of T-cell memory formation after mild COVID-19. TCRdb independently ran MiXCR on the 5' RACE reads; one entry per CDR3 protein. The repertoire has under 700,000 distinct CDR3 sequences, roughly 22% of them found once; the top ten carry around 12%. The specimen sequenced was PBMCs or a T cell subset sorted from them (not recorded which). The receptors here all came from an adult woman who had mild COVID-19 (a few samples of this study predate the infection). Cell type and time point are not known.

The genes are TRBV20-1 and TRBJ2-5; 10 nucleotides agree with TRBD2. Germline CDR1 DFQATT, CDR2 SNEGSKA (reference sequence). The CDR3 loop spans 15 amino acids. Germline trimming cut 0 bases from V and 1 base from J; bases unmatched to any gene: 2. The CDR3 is CSAREPSGGQETQYF. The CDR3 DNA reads TGCAGTGCTAGAGAACCTAGCGGGGGCCAAGAGACCCAGTACTTC.

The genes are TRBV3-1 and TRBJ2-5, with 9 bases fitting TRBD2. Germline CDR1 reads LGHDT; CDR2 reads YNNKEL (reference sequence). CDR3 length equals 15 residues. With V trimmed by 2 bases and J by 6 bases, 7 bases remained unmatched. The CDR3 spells CASSQQRGAPKTQYF. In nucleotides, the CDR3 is TGTGCCAGCAGCCAACAGCGGGGGGCCCCCAAGACCCAGTACTTC.

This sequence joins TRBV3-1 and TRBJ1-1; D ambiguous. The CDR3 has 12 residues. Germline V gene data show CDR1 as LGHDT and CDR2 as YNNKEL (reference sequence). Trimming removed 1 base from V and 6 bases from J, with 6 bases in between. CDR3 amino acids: CASSQVGAEAFF. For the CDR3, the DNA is TGTGCCAGCAGCCAAGTTGGGGCTGAAGCTTTCTTT.

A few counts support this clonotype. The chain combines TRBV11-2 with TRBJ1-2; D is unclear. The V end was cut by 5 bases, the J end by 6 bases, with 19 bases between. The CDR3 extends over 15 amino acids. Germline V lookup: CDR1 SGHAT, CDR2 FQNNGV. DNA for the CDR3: TGTGCCAGCAGCACAATCGATACAGCCTATAATGGCTACACCTTC. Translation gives CASSTIDTAYNGYTF.

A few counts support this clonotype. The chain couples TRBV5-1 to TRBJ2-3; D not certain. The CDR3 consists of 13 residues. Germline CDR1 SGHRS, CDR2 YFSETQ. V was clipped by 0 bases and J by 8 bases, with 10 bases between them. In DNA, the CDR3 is TGCGCCAGCAGCTTGGAATCCAGTGTTACGCAGTATTTT. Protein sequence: CASSLESSVTQYF.

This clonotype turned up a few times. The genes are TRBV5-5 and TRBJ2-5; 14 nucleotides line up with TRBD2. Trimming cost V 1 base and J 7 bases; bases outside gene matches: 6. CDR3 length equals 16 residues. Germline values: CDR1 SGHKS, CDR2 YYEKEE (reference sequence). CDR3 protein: CASSLPGLAGGGTQYF. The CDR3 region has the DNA TGTGCCAGCAGCTTGCCCGGACTAGCGGGGGGAGGGACCCAGTACTTC.

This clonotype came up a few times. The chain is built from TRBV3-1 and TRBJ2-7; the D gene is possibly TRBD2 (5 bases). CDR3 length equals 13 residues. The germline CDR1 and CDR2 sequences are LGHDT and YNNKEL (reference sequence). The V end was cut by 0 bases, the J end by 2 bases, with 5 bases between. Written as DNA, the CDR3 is TGTGCCAGCAGCCAAGAGGGAGCCTACGAGCAGTACTTC. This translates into CASSQEGAYEQYF.

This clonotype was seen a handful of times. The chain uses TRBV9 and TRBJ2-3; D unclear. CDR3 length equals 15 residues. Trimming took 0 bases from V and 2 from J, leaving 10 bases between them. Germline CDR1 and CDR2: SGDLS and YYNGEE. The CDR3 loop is CASSVEGGPTDTQYF. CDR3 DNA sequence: TGTGCCAGCAGCGTAGAAGGTGGTCCCACAGATACGCAGTATTTT.

The CDR3 bases are TGCAGTGCTCCGGAGACTAGCGGGAATCTCAATGAGCAGTTCTTC. Encoded protein: CSAPETSGNLNEQFF. V and J are TRBV20-1 and TRBJ2-1; 11 bases fit TRBD2. CDR1 and CDR2 (germline): DFQATT, SNEGSKA (reference sequence). After removal of 5 bases from V and 6 bases from J, the junction contained 9 bases not matched to a gene. CDR3 length equals 15 residues.

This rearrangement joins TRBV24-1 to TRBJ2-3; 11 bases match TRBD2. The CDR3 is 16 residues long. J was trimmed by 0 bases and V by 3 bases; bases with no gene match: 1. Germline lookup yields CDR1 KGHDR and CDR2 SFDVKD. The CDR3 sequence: CATSDPSGRSTDTQYF. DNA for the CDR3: TGTGCCACCAGTGATCCTAGCGGGAGGAGCACAGATACGCAGTATTTT.

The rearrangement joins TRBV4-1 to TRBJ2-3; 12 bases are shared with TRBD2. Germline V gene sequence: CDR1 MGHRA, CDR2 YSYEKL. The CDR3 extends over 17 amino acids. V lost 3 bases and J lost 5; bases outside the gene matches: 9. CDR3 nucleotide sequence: TGCGCCAGCAGCCAGCCTAGCGGGGGGGCCTCCAGAGATACGCAGTATTTT. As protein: CASSQPSGGASRDTQYF.

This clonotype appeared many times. Here the CDR3 reads CASSLGGSSDTQYF. CDR3 nucleotides: TGTGCCAGCAGTTTAGGTGGGAGTTCAGATACGCAGTATTTT. The chain combines TRBV12-3 or TRBV12-4 with TRBJ2-3, with D perhaps matching TRBD2 (5 bases). This CDR3 comprises 14 residues. Deletions cut 1 base from V and 4 bases from J, with 9 bases between.

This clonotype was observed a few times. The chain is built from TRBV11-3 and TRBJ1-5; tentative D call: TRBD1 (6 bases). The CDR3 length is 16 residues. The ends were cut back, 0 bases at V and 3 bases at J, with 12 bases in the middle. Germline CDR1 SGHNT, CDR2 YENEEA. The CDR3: CASSLDPGADNQPQHF. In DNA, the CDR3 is TGTGCCAGCAGCTTAGACCCAGGGGCCGACAATCAGCCCCAGCATTTT.

The CDR3 DNA reads TGCGCCAGCAGCCAATCCACGGACAGGGGAAGTTCACCCCTCCACTTT. Translation: CASSQSTDRGSSPLHF. The chain couples TRBV4-3 to TRBJ1-6; 9 positions match TRBD1. CDR1 is LGHNA and CDR2 is YSLEER in the germline V gene. V lost 2 bases, J lost 9 bases, and 8 bases stayed unmatched. This CDR3 is 16 amino acids long.

The CDR3 nucleotides are TGTGCCAGCAGCTCCACCCTAGCTCCTCAGAGCTCCTACAATGAGCAGTTCTTC. This translates into CASSSTLAPQSSYNEQFF. The chain couples TRBV7-9 to TRBJ2-1; maybe TRBD2 (5 bases). The CDR3 covers 18 residues. Per germline, CDR1 SEHNR and CDR2 FQNEAQ (reference sequence). Between the trimmed V and J ends, which lost 4 bases and 0 bases, there was a span of 19 bases.

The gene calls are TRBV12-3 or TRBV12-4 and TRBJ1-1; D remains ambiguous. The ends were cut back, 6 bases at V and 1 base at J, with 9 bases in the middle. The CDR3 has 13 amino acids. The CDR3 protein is CASRLQTNTEAFF. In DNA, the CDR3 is TGTGCCAGCAGGCTCCAGACGAACACTGAAGCTTTCTTT.

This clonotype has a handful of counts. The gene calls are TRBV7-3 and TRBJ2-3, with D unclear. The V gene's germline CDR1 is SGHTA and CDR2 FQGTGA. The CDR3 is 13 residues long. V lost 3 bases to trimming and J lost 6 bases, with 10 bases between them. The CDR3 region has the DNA TGTGCCAGCAGCTTGGACCCACGCGATACGCAGTATTTT. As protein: CASSLDPRDTQYF.

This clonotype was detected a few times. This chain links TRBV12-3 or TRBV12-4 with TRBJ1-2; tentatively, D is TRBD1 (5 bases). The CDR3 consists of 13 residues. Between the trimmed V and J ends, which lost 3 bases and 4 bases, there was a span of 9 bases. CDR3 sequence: CASSFQGGYGYTF. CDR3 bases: TGTGCCAGCAGTTTCCAGGGTGGCTATGGCTACACCTTC.

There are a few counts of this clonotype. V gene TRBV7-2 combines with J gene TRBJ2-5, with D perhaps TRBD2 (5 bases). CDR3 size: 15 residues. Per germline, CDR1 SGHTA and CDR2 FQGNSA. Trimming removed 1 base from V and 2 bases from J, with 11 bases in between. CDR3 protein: CASSLGGLQQETQYF. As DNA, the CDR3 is TGTGCCAGCAGCTTAGGAGGGCTACAACAAGAGACCCAGTACTTC.

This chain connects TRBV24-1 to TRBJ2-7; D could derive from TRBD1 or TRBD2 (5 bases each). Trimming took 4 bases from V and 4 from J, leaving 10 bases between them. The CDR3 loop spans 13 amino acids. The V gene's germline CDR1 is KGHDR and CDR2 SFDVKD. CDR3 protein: CATSERDGYEQYF. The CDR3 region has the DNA TGTGCCACCAGTGAAAGGGACGGGTACGAGCAGTACTTC.

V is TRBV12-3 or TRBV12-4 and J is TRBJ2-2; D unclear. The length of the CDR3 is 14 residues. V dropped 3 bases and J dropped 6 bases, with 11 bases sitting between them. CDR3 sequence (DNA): TGTGCCAGCAGTTTCGCAGAGACTGCCGGGGAGCTGTTTTTT. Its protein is CASSFAETAGELFF.

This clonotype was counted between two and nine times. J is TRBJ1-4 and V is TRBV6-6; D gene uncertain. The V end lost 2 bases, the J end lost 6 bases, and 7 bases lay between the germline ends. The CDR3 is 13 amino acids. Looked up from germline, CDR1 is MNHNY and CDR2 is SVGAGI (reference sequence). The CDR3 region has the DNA TGTGCCAGCAGTTACCGACGGGATGAAAAACTGTTTTTT. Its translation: CASSYRRDEKLFF.

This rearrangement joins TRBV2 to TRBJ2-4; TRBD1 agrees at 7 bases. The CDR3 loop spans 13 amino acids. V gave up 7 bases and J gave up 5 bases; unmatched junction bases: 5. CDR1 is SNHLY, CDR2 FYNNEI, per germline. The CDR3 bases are TGTGCCAGCAAGAGGGGACAGCAAAACATTCAGTACTTC. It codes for CASKRGQQNIQYF.

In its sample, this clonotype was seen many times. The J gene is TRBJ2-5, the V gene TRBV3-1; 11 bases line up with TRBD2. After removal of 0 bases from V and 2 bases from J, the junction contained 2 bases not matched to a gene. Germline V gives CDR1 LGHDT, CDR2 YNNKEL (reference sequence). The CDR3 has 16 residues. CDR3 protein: CASSQEGTSGQETQYF. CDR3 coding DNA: TGTGCCAGCAGCCAAGAAGGGACTAGCGGACAAGAGACCCAGTACTTC.

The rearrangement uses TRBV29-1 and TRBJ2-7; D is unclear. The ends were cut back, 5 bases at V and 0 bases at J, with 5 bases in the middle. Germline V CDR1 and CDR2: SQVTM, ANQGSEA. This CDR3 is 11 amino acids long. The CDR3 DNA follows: TGCAGCGTTAGTAGCTCCTACGAGCAGTACTTC. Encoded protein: CSVSSSYEQYF.

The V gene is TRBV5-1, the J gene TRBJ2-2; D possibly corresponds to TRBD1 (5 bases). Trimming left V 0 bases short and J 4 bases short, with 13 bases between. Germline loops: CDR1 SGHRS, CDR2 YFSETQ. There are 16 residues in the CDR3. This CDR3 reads CASSLGPGHSTGELFF. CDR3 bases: TGCGCCAGCAGCTTGGGTCCAGGGCACAGCACCGGGGAGCTGTTTTTT. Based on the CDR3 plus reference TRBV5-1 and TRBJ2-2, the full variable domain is KAGVTQTPRYLIKTRGQQVTLSCSPISGHRSVSWYQQTPGQGLQFLFEYFSETQRNKGNFPGRFSGRQFSNSRSEMNVSTLELGDSALYLCASSLGPGHSTGELFFGEGSRLTVL.

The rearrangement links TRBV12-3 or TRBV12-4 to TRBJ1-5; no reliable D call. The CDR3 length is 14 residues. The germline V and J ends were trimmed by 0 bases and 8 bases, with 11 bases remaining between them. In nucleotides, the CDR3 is TGTGCCAGCAGTTTAGCTCCCCCTCGGGAGCCCCAGCATTTT. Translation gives CASSLAPPREPQHF.

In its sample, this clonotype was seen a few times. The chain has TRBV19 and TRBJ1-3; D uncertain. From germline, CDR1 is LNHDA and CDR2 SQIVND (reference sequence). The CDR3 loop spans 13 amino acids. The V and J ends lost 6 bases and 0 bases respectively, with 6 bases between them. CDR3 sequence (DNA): TGTGCCAGTAGCGACGGCTCTGGAAACACCATATATTTT. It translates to CASSDGSGNTIYF.

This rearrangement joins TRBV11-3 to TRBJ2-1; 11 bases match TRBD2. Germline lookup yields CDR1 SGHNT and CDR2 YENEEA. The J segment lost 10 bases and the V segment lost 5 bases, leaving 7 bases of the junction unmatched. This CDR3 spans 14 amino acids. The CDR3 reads CASSLGTSGTEQFF. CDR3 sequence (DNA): TGTGCCAGCAGCCTCGGGACTAGCGGTACCGAGCAGTTCTTC.

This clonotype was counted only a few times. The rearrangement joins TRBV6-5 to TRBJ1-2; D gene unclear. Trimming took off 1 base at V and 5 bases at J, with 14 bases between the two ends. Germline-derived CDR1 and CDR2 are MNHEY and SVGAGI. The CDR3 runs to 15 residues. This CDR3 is CASSYYRSLEYGYTF. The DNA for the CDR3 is TGTGCCAGCAGTTACTATCGCAGCCTCGAGTATGGCTACACCTTC.

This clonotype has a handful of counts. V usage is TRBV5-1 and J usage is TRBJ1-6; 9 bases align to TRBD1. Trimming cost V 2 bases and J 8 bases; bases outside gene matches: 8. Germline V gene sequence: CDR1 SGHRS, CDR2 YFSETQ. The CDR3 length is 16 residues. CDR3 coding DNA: TGCGCCAGCAGCTTCTCCCCGGACAGGGGACATTCACCCCTCCACTTT. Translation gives CASSFSPDRGHSPLHF.

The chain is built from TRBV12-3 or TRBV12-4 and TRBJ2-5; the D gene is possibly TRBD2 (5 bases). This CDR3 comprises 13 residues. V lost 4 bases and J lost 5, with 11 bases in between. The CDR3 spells CASSSNSVETQYF. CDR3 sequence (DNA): TGTGCCAGCAGTTCAAATAGCGTGGAGACCCAGTACTTC.